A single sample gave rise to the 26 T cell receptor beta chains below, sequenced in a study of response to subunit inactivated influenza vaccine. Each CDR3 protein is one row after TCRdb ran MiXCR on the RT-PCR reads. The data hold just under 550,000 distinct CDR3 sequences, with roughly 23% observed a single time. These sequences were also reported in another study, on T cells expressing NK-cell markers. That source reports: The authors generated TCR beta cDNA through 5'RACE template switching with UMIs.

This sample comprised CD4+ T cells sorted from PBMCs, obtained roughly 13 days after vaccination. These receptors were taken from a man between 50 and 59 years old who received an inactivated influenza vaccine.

CDR3 amino acids: CSATDGNEKLFF. The CDR3 DNA reads as TGCAGTGCTACGGACGGTAATGAAAAACTGTTTTTT. The rearrangement joins TRBV20-1 to TRBJ1-4; D remains ambiguous. CDR1 and CDR2 from the germline V gene are DFQATT and SNEGSKA (reference sequence). The V gene lost 4 bases and the J gene lost 4 bases, with 7 bases spanning the gap. This CDR3 spans 12 amino acids.

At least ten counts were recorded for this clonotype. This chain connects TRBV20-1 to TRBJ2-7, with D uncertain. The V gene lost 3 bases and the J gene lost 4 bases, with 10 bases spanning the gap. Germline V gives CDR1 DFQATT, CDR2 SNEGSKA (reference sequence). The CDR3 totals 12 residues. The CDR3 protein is CSASILEYEQYF. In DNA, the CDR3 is TGCAGTGCTAGTATCCTAGAATACGAGCAGTACTTC.

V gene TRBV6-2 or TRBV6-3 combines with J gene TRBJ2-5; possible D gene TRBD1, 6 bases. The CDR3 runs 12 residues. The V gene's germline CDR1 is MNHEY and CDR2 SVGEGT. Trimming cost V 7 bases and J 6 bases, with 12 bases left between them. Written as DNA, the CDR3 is TGTGCCAGCACTCCCAGGGGCCAGACCCAGTACTTC. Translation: CASTPRGQTQYF.

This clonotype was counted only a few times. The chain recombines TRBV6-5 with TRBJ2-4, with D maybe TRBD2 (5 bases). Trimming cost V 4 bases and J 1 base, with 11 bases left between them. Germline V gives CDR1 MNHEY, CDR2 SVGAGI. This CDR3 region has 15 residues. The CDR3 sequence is CASSSGLRAKNIQYF. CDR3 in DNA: TGTGCCAGCAGTTCGGGATTGCGGGCCAAAAACATTCAGTACTTC.

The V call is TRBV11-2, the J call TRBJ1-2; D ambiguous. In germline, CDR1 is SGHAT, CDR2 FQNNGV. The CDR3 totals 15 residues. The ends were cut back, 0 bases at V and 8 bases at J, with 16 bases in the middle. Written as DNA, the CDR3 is TGTGCCAGCAGCTTAGATGGCCCCCTCGAAGGGGGCTACACCTTC. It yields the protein CASSLDGPLEGGYTF.

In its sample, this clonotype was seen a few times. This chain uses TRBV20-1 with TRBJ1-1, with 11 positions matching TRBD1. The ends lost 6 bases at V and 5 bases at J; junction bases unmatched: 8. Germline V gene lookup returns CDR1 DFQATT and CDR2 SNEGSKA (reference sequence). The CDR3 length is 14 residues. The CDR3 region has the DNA TGCAGTGCCCGGACAGGGGGCGTTAAGACTGAAGCTTTCTTT. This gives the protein CSARTGGVKTEAFF.

CDR3 residues: CASSSVGGEAFF. In nucleotides, the CDR3 is TGTGCCAGCAGCTCCGTGGGAGGGGAAGCTTTCTTT. This rearrangement joins TRBV21-1 to TRBJ1-1. TRBV21-1 is described as a pseudogene. This CDR3 has 12 amino acids.

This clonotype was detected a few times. The CDR3 region has the DNA TGTGCCAGCAGCTTAGATCAGGGGGCGATTTTAAAGACCCAGTACTTC. Its translation is CASSLDQGAILKTQYF. This sequence joins TRBV11-2 and TRBJ2-5; 8 positions agree with TRBD1. The junction had 9 bases not matched to a gene; V was cut back by 0 bases and J by 6 bases. The CDR3 spans 16 residues. In germline, CDR1 is SGHAT, CDR2 FQNNGV. Filled out from reference TRBV11-2 and TRBJ2-5, the complete variable domain reads EAGVAQSPRYKIIEKRQSVAFWCNPISGHATLYWYQQILGQGPKLLIQFQNNGVVDDSQLPKDRFSAERLKGVDSTLKIQPAKLEDSAVYLCASSLDQGAILKTQYFGPGTRLLVL.

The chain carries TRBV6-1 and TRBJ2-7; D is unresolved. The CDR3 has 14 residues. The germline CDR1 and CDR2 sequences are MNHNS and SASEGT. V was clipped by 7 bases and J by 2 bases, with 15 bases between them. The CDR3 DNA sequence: TGTGCCAGCATGTCCAGGTACCCCCCCTACGAGCAGTACTTC. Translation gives CASMSRYPPYEQYF.

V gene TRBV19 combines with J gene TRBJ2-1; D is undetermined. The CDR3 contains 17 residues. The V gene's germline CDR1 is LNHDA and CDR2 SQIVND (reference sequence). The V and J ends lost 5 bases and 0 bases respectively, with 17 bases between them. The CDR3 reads CASSGPSGPYSYNEQFF. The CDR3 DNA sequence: TGTGCCAGTAGTGGACCGTCGGGCCCCTACTCCTACAATGAGCAGTTCTTC.

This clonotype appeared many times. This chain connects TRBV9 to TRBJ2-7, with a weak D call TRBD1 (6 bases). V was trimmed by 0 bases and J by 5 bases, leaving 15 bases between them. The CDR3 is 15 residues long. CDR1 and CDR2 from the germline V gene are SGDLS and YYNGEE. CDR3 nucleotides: TGTGCCAGCAGCGTAGCGCCAGGGGTTGTCCACGAGCAGTACTTC. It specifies CASSVAPGVVHEQYF.

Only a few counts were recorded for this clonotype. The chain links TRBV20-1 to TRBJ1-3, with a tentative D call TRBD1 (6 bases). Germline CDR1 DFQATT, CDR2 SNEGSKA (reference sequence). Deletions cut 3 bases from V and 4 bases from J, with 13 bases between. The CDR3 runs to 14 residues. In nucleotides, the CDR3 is TGCAGTGCTAGCTCCGGGACAAAAGGAAACACCATATATTTT. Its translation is CSASSGTKGNTIYF.

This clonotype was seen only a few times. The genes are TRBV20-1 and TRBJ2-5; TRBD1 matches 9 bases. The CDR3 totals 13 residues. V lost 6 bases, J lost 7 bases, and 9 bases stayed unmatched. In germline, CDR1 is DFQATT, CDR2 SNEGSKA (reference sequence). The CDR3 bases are TGCAGTGCACCGCCGGGACAGGGTGCGACCCAGTACTTC. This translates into CSAPPGQGATQYF.

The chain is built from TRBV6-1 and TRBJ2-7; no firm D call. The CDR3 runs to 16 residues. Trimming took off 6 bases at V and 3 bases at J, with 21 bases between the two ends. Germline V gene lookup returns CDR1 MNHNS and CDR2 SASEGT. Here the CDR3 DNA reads TGTGCCAGCAGATCTCCTTTTGGGCTATCGAGCTACGAGCAGTACTTC. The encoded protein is CASRSPFGLSSYEQYF.

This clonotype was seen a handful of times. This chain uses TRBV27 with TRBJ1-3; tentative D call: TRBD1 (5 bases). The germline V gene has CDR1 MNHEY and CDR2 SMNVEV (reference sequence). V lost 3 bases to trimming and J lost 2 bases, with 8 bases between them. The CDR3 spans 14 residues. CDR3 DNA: TGTGCCAGCAGTTTTTTGGGGGCTGGAAACACCATATATTTT. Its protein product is CASSFLGAGNTIYF.

The CDR3, as DNA: TGCAGTGCGGATTCGGGACTAGCGGGAGGCTACAATGAGCAGTTCTTC. The encoded protein is CSADSGLAGGYNEQFF. This rearrangement joins TRBV20-1 to TRBJ2-1; 15 nucleotides match TRBD2. The CDR3 covers 16 residues. The V gene's germline CDR1 is DFQATT and CDR2 SNEGSKA (reference sequence). V dropped 6 bases and J dropped 3; count of bases not matched to a gene: 6.

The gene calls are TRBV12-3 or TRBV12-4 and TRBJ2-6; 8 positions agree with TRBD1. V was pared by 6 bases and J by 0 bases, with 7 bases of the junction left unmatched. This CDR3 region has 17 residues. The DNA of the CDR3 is TGTGCCAGCAGACTCCAGGGGGCCATCTCTGGGGCCAACGTCCTGACTTTC. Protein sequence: CASRLQGAISGANVLTF.

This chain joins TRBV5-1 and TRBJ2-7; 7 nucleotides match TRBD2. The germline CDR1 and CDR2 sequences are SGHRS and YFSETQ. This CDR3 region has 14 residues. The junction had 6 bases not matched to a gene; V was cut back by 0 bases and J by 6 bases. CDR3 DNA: TGCGCCAGCAGCTTGGGGATGGGGGGGACCGAGCAGTACTTC. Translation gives CASSLGMGGTEQYF.

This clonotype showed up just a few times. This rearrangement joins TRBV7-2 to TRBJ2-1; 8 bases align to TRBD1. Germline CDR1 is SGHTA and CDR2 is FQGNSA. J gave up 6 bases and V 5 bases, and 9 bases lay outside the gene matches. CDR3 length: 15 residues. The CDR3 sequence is CASSPGQGFLNEQFF. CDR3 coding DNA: TGTGCCAGCAGCCCCGGACAGGGTTTTCTCAATGAGCAGTTCTTC.

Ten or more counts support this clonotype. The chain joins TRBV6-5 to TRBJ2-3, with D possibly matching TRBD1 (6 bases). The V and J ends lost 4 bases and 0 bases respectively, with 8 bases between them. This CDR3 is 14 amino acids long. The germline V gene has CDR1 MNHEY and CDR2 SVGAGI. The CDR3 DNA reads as TGTGCCAGCAGTTCTAGGGGGAGCACAGATACGCAGTATTTT. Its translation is CASSSRGSTDTQYF.

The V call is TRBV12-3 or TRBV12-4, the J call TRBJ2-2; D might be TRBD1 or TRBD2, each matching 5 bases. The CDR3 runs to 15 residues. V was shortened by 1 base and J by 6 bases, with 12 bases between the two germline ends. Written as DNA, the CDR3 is TGTGCCAGCAGTTTAGTATTTCAGGGAGCCGGGGAGCTGTTTTTT. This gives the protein CASSLVFQGAGELFF.

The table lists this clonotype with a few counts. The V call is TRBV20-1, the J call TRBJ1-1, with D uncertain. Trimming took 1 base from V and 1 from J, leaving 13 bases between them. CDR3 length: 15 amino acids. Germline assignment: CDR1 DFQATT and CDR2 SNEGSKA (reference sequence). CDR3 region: CSARAGTRWNTEAFF. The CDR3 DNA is TGCAGTGCTAGAGCGGGAACCCGATGGAACACTGAAGCTTTCTTT.

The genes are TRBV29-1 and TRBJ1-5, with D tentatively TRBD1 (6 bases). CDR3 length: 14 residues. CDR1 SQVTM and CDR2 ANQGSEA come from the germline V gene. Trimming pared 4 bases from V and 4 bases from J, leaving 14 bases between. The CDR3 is CSVVSGDGNQPQHF. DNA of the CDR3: TGCAGCGTTGTTTCAGGGGATGGGAATCAGCCCCAGCATTTT.

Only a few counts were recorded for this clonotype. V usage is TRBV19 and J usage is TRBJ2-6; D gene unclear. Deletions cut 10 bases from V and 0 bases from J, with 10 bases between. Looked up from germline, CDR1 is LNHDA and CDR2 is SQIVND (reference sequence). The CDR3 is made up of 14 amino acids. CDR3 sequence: CATSRASGANVLTF. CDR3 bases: TGTGCCACCTCCCGGGCCTCTGGGGCCAACGTCCTGACTTTC.

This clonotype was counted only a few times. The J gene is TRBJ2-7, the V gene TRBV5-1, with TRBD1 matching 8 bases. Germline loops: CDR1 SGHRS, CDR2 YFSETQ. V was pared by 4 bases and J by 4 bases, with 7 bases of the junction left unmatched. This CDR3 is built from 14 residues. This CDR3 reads CASSPDRVGYEQYF. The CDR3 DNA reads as TGCGCCAGCAGCCCGGACAGGGTAGGGTACGAGCAGTACTTC.

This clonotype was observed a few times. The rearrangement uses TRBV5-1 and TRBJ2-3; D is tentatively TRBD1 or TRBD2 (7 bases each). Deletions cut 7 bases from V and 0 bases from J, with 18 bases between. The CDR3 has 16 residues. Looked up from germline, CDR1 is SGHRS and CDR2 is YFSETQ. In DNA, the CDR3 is TGCGCCAGCTTTAGGGGGGGACAGATGAGCACAGATACGCAGTATTTT. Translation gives CASFRGGQMSTDTQYF.